This is a list of T cell receptor beta chains from one sample in a study of cytomegalovirus exposure and HLA in healthy donors. Produced via immunoSEQ multiplex PCR; TCRdb's table is partial and in-frame only. Among some 120,000 clones listed, about 90% were seen once. The specimen was PBMCs. The receptors originated from a woman between 18 and 30 years old in good health and CMV-seronegative. Each CDR3 is given with its conserved first and last residue. D genes are given only for firm matches. A clone size is listed for some rows: how often the clone was seen (once, few, many), or a class if it is expanded.

size	D	V	J	DNA	CDR3
NA	TRBD1	TRBV2	TRBJ1-4	TGTGCCAGCAGCGGGACAGGGTCATATGGAAAACTGTTTTTT	CASSGTGSYGKLFF
NA	TRBD1	TRBV2	TRBJ2-7	TGTGCCAGCAGTGGGCAGGGGGCTTTCACGTCCTCGAGAGAGCAGTACTTC	CASSGQGAFTSSREQYF
few	NA	TRBV21-1	TRBJ2-7	TGTGCCAGCAACCCCTTTTGGTCTAGCGGTTTCGAGCAGTACTTC	CASNPFWSSGFEQYF
NA	NA	TRBV14	TRBJ1-2	TGTGCCAGCAGCTCTACAGGCAATGGCTACACCTTC	CASSSTGNGYTF
NA	TRBD2	TRBV7-3	TRBJ2-1	TGTGCCAGCAGCTCGCCGGGGCAAACCGGGACTAGCGGGAGGGCCGCCTACAATGAGCAGTTCTTC	CASSSPGQTGTSGRAAYNEQFF
NA	TRBD1	TRBV12-5	TRBJ2-7	TGTGCTAGTGGTTTATCAGGGGGCCGTTCCTACGAGCAGTACTTC	CASGLSGGRSYEQYF
NA	TRBD1	TRBV28	TRBJ2-7	TGTGCCAGCAGTTCCTCCGGGACAGGGGGCGACGAGCAGTACTTC	CASSSSGTGGDEQYF
NA	NA	TRBV5-1	TRBJ1-2	TGCGCCAGCAGCTTGGCCGAGGTCCGCTATGGCTACACCTTC	CASSLAEVRYGYTF
NA	TRBD2	TRBV28	TRBJ2-3	TGTGCCAGCCGTGGGGCGGGGGACACAGATACGCAGTATTTT	CASRGAGDTDTQYF
once	TRBD1	TRBV10-3	TRBJ2-7	TGTGCCATCAGGACAGGGGTAGGATACGAGCAGTACTTC	CAIRTGVGYEQYF
NA	NA	TRBV19	TRBJ1-4	TGTGCCAGTAGTATTCGGGCATATACAGGGTTCGCTGAAAAACTGTTTTTT	CASSIRAYTGFAEKLFF
NA	TRBD1	TRBV12-5	TRBJ2-5	TGTGCTAGTGCTCCGGACAGGGAAGAGACCCAGTACTTC	CASAPDREETQYF
NA	TRBD1	TRBV5-4	TRBJ2-1	TGTGCCAGCAGCCGGGACAGGGGTATTATAGATGAGCAGTTCTTC	CASSRDRGIIDEQFF
NA	TRBD2	TRBV19	TRBJ2-5	TGTGCCAGTAGCTTCCCGGGACTAGCGGGATATGAGACCCAGTACTTC	CASSFPGLAGYETQYF
NA	TRBD2	TRBV5-1	TRBJ2-2	TGCGCCAGCAGCTCAGTAGCGGGAACCTCGGGCACCGGGGAGCTGTTTTTT	CASSSVAGTSGTGELFF
NA	NA	TRBV7-9	TRBJ1-2	TGTGCCAGCAGCGGGCCGCGGCGGGATGGCTACACCTTC	CASSGPRRDGYTF
NA	NA	TRBV25-1	TRBJ1-2	TGTGCCAGCAGTGAACCCGGACAGAACTATGGCTACACCTTC	CASSEPGQNYGYTF
NA	TRBD1	TRBV7-9	TRBJ1-2	TGTGCCAGCAGCTCCCCGGGACAGGGGGTCTATGGCTACACCTTC	CASSSPGQGVYGYTF
NA	TRBD1	TRBV28	TRBJ2-7	TGTGCCAGCAGTTCGCGGGGTCCAGACAGGGGCGAGCAGTACTTC	CASSSRGPDRGEQYF
NA	NA	TRBV21-1	TRBJ2-7	TGTGCCAGCGGTGGCAGGGGGAAACCGTACTTC	CASGGRGKPYF
NA	NA	TRBV28	TRBJ2-3	TGTGCCAGCGTCGAGGGTGTAGATACGCAGTATTTT	CASVEGVDTQYF
NA	TRBD1	TRBV4-1	TRBJ1-2	TGCGCCAGCAGCCGGGACAGGGATAACTATGGCTACACCTTC	CASSRDRDNYGYTF
NA	TRBD1	TRBV5-5	TRBJ2-1	TGTGCCAGCGACCTGACAGGGGGCGAGATCAATGAGCAGTTCTTC	CASDLTGGEINEQFF
NA	TRBD2	TRBV23-1	TRBJ2-7	TGCGCCAGCATTGTAGGGCAGGGAGGGTACGAGCAGTACTTC	CASIVGQGGYEQYF
NA	TRBD1	TRBV9	TRBJ1-2	TGTGCCAGCAGCCCCCAGGACAGGCGAGTTGACTATGGCTACACCTTC	CASSPQDRRVDYGYTF
NA	NA	TRBV5-1	TRBJ1-1	TGCGCCAGCAGCTGGGGCAGGAGAAACACTGAAGCTTTCTTT	CASSWGRRNTEAFF
NA	NA	TRBV30	TRBJ1-2	TGTGCCTGGACCCCGGTGGAGGGGAACTATGGCTACACCTTC	CAWTPVEGNYGYTF
NA	NA	TRBV25-1	TRBJ2-1	TGTGCCAGCAGTGGGCAGGCGTACAATGAGCAGTTCTTC	CASSGQAYNEQFF
NA	NA	TRBV7-2	TRBJ1-1	TGTGCCAGCAGGCCAACAGGGTCTGCGGCTTTCTTT	CASRPTGSAAFF
NA	TRBD2	TRBV27	TRBJ2-7	TGTGCCAGCTCCACTGGTAGCGGGGGGGCCTTACTCTTC	CASSTGSGGALLF
NA	TRBD2	TRBV28	TRBJ2-2	TGTGCCAGCAGTTCGTTCGGCACTAGCGGGCACACCGGGGAGCTGTTTTTT	CASSSFGTSGHTGELFF
NA	NA	TRBV2	TRBJ1-6	TGTGCCAGCAGTGAACAGGGCTACTTCTCCTATAATTCACCCCTCCACTTT	CASSEQGYFSYNSPLHF
few	TRBD1	TRBV7-2	TRBJ2-7	TGTGCCAGCAGCTGGGGACAGTCCTACGAGCAGTACTTC	CASSWGQSYEQYF
NA	TRBD1	TRBV9	TRBJ2-3	TGTGCCAGCAGCCGGACACAGGGGGCAGGAGATACGCAGTATTTT	CASSRTQGAGDTQYF
NA	NA	TRBV27	TRBJ1-2	TGTGCCAGCAGTTTATCCGCCGGGGGGGCCTCTAACTATGGCTACACCTTC	CASSLSAGGASNYGYTF
NA	NA	TRBV11-2	TRBJ1-4	TGTGCCAGCAGCTTGACAGATCTTAATGAAAAACTGTTTTTT	CASSLTDLNEKLFF
NA	NA	TRBV9	TRBJ2-1	TGTGCCAGCAGCGGGGGACTTTACAATGAGCAGTTCTTC	CASSGGLYNEQFF
few	NA	TRBV5-4	TRBJ1-1	TGTGCCAGCAGCTTAAGGCAGACAGGTAACACTGAAGCTTTCTTT	CASSLRQTGNTEAFF
NA	TRBD1	TRBV5-1	TRBJ2-2	TGCGCCAGCAGCTTGGCGGCAGGGGGAAACACCGGGGAGCTGTTTTTT	CASSLAAGGNTGELFF
NA	NA	TRBV25-1	TRBJ1-3	TGTGCCAGCATGCAGGGTGTTGGAAACACCATATATTTT	CASMQGVGNTIYF
NA	TRBD2	TRBV25-1	TRBJ2-3	TGTGCCAGCGACGCGGGAGCGACAGATACGCAGTATTTT	CASDAGATDTQYF
once	TRBD2	TRBV5-1	TRBJ2-1	TGCGCCAGCAGCTTGGCTTTCCGGGGGAGGGTGCAGTTCTTC	CASSLAFRGRVQFF
once	TRBD1	TRBV6-6	TRBJ1-1	TGTGCCAGCAGTCCCCTCCCCGGACAGGGGGCCTCTGAAGCTTTCTTT	CASSPLPGQGASEAFF
once	NA	TRBV4-2	TRBJ2-7	TGTGCCAGCAGCCCCTATAGCGGCTCCTACGAGCAGTACTTC	CASSPYSGSYEQYF
NA	NA	TRBV5-6	TRBJ2-2	TGTGCCAGCCAACTTGAACGGACCGGGGAGCTGTTTTTT	CASQLERTGELFF
NA	TRBD1	TRBV13	TRBJ2-7	TGTGCCAGCAGCTTAGGAACAGGGGTTTACGAGCAGTACTTC	CASSLGTGVYEQYF
NA	NA	TRBV7-9	TRBJ2-7	TGTGCCAGCAGCTTAGAACTCAACTCCTACGAGCAGTACTTC	CASSLELNSYEQYF
NA	TRBD1	TRBV19	TRBJ1-6	TGTGCCAGTAGTATTTGGCCCGGACAGGGCCTTAATTCACCCCTCCACTTT	CASSIWPGQGLNSPLHF
once	NA	TRBV30	TRBJ1-3	TGTGCCTGGAGACATCAAAGCGGAAGAAACACCATATATTTT	CAWRHQSGRNTIYF
once	TRBD2	TRBV5-1	TRBJ2-7	TGCGCCAGCAGCTTGGGCGGGAGTAGCTACGAGCAGTACTTC	CASSLGGSSYEQYF
NA	NA	TRBV2	TRBJ1-1	TGTGCCAGCAGTGACGTAGGAGGAGAAGCTTTCTTT	CASSDVGGEAFF
NA	TRBD1	TRBV7-6	TRBJ1-6	TGTGCCAGCAGCTCCCGGGACAGGGGAAATTCACCCCTCCACTTT	CASSSRDRGNSPLHF
NA	TRBD1	TRBV5-1	TRBJ2-3	TGCGCCAGCAGCCTAGCAGACAGGGGTGATACGCAGTATTTT	CASSLADRGDTQYF
once	NA	TRBV7-2	TRBJ2-5	TGTGCCAGCAGCCCAGACCCGGGGGAGACCCAGTACTTC	CASSPDPGETQYF
NA	TRBD1	TRBV11-2	TRBJ2-7	TGTGCCAGCAGCAAGTGGGACAGCCCCTCCGAGCAGTACTTC	CASSKWDSPSEQYF
NA	NA	TRBV6-1	TRBJ1-2	TGTGCCAGCAGTGAAGCGGTCCGCGGGTTGCGGGGCTACACCTTC	CASSEAVRGLRGYTF
NA	TRBD2	TRBV28	TRBJ2-1	TGTGGGGGAGGGCCCCCCCACAATGAGCAGTTCTTC	CGGGPPHNEQFF
NA	TRBD1	TRBV27	TRBJ2-5	TGTGCCAGCAGACCGGACAGGGGCGGGCAAGAGACCCAGTACTTC	CASRPDRGGQETQYF